This is a list of T cell receptor beta chains from one sample in a study of OX40 agonist ivuxolimab in advanced cancers. Using immunoSEQ multiplex PCR, the repertoire was profiled, and TCRdb retains in-frame clones only, with some absent. The table lists tens of thousands of clones, 84% of them singletons, with roughly 7% in the top ten. The sequencing here drew on CD4+ or CD8+ T cells sorted from blood, taken in a trial of the OX40 agonist ivuxolimab. The receptors derive from an adult with an advanced solid tumor such as melanoma, head and neck, liver or kidney cancer. The CDR3 runs from the conserved cysteine through the conserved F or W. The order of the fields is clone size, D gene, V gene, J gene, CDR3 protein, CDR3 DNA. A D gene is named only where the DNA matches it firmly. Size tells how often a clone was seen (once, few, many) or the class of an expanded clone, and some rows leave it out.

-	TRBD1	TRBV5-4	TRBJ2-5	CASSSQGAETQYF	TGTGCCAGCAGCTCGCAGGGGGCGGAGACCCAGTACTTC
-	-	TRBV28	TRBJ2-2	CASSQTGRNTGELFF	TGTGCCAGCAGTCAAACAGGTAGAAACACCGGGGAGCTGTTTTTT
-	TRBD2	TRBV5-4	TRBJ2-1	CASSSPSGGHEQFF	TGTGCCAGCAGCTCTCCTAGCGGGGGCCATGAGCAGTTCTTC
-	TRBD2	TRBV7-9	TRBJ2-1	CASSGSSGIIFSYNEQFF	TGTGCCAGCAGCGGGTCTAGCGGGATCATTTTTTCCTACAATGAGCAGTTCTTC
few	-	TRBV4-3	TRBJ2-7	CASSQDTGSSYEQYF	TGCGCCAGCAGCCAAGATACGGGGAGCTCCTACGAGCAGTACTTC
-	-	TRBV7-3	TRBJ1-1	CASSVGPMNTEAFF	TGTGCCAGCAGCGTGGGACCGATGAACACTGAAGCTTTCTTT
-	TRBD1	TRBV11-1	TRBJ2-7	CASSVEQDRVTYEQYF	TGTGCCAGCAGCGTCGAACAGGACAGGGTAACCTACGAGCAGTACTTC
-	-	TRBV15	TRBJ2-5	CATSREILETQYF	TGTGCCACCAGCAGAGAAATTTTAGAGACCCAGTACTTC
-	-	TRBV5-4	TRBJ1-2	CASSLSTVYLNYGYTF	TGTGCCAGCAGCTTGTCGACAGTATACCTTAACTATGGCTACACCTTC
-	-	TRBV21-1	TRBJ2-4	CASSAGTGLAKNIQYF	TGTGCCAGCAGCGCGGGGACAGGCCTAGCCAAAAACATTCAGTACTTC
-	-	TRBV7-6	TRBJ2-3	CASTSDLIGFSTDTQYF	TGTGCCAGCACCTCTGACCTCATAGGATTTAGCACAGATACGCAGTATTTT
-	-	TRBV28	TRBJ1-1	CASSLVGNRWRYTEAFF	TGTGCCAGCAGTTTAGTGGGGAATAGGTGGCGTTACACTGAAGCTTTCTTT
once	-	TRBV5-6	TRBJ1-4	CASSWRGAEKLFF	TGTGCCAGCAGCTGGCGGGGGGCTGAAAAACTGTTTTTT
-	TRBD1	TRBV19	TRBJ1-2	CASSPDRGNYGYTF	TGTGCCAGTAGTCCGGACAGGGGCAACTATGGCTACACCTTC
-	TRBD2	TRBV11-3	TRBJ2-2	CASSRGLAATGELFF	TGTGCCAGCAGCCGGGGACTAGCGGCCACCGGGGAGCTGTTTTTT
-	-	TRBV19	TRBJ2-1	CASSIGEGNEQFF	TGTGCCAGTAGTATAGGAGAAGGGAACGAGCAGTTCTTC
-	TRBD1	TRBV11-1	TRBJ2-5	CASSPRDRQETQYF	TGTGCCAGCAGCCCTAGGGACAGACAAGAGACCCAGTACTTC
-	-	TRBV11-3	TRBJ2-7	CASSLGLGAEQYF	TGTGCCAGCAGCTTAGGGTTAGGGGCCGAGCAGTACTTC
-	-	TRBV28	TRBJ1-2	CASSLGSLGGSYGYTF	TGTGCCAGCAGTTTGGGTTCATTAGGGGGAAGCTATGGCTACACCTTC
-	TRBD1	TRBV6-5	TRBJ2-1	CASSYSQGQGNEQFF	TGTGCCAGCAGTTACTCCCAGGGACAGGGCAATGAGCAGTTCTTC
-	-	TRBV27	TRBJ1-2	CASSSLGNYKGYGYTF	TGTGCCAGCAGTTCCTTGGGGAACTACAAGGGTTATGGCTACACCTTC
-	-	TRBV19	TRBJ1-6	CASSTDYSPLHF	TGTGCCAGTAGTACAGATTATTCACCCCTCCACTTT
-	-	TRBV28	TRBJ1-5	CASSWQLNQPQHF	TGTGCCAGCAGTTGGCAGCTCAATCAGCCCCAGCATTTT
-	-	TRBV28	TRBJ2-2	CASSLPGVNTGELFF	TGTGCCAGCAGTCTCCCAGGGGTGAACACCGGGGAGCTGTTTTTT
-	TRBD1	TRBV10-3	TRBJ2-5	CAISERGQGGLGLETQYF	TGTGCCATCAGTGAGAGGGGACAGGGGGGCCTTGGATTAGAGACCCAGTACTTC
-	TRBD2	TRBV9	TRBJ2-7	CASSVGVTSGDHSYEQYF	TGTGCCAGCAGCGTTGGGGTAACTAGCGGGGATCACTCCTACGAGCAGTACTTC
-	-	TRBV6-6	TRBJ2-2	CASSYSSQGVELFF	TGTGCCAGCAGTTACTCGAGTCAGGGAGTGGAGCTGTTTTTT
once	TRBD1	TRBV18	TRBJ1-5	CASSPLVGTGVQPQHF	TGTGCCAGCTCACCACTAGTTGGGACAGGGGTTCAGCCCCAGCATTTT
-	-	TRBV5-6	TRBJ1-4	CASSSQDPEIF	TGTGCCAGCAGTTCCCAGGACCCAGAAATTTTT
-	TRBD1	TRBV5-1	TRBJ2-1	CASSPGPGGPSSYNEQFF	TGCGCCAGCAGCCCCGGGCCAGGGGGTCCTAGCTCCTACAATGAGCAGTTCTTC
-	TRBD1	TRBV18	TRBJ2-3	CASSPPVQGAADTQYF	TGTGCCAGCTCACCACCGGTTCAGGGGGCTGCAGATACGCAGTATTTT
-	-	TRBV5-1	TRBJ2-2	CASSPLGAYTGELFF	TGCGCCAGCAGCCCGCTAGGCGCCTACACCGGGGAGCTGTTTTTT
few	TRBD1	TRBV7-2	TRBJ2-5	CASSLGQGPPNPYF	TGTGCCAGCAGCTTGGGACAGGGGCCTCCTAATCCGTACTTC
-	TRBD1	TRBV7-9	TRBJ2-4	CASSSTGVNIQYF	TGTGCCAGCAGCTCAACAGGGGTGAACATTCAGTACTTC
few	-	TRBV2	TRBJ2-7	CASTPSYEQYF	TGTGCCAGCACGCCTTCCTACGAGCAGTACTTC